This section outlines one T cell receptor (beta chain) sequence together with its context. Produced via immunoSEQ multiplex PCR; TCRdb's table is partial and in-frame only. Of about 110,000 clones listed, more than 85% are singletons. The sample originates from a study of OX40 agonist ivuxolimab in advanced cancers. Trimming cost V 3 bases and J 0 bases; bases outside gene matches: 5. The CDR3 is made up of 18 amino acids. Germline assignment: CDR1 SGHNT and CDR2 YYREEE (reference sequence). The material sequenced was CD4+ or CD8+ T cells sorted from blood, taken in a trial of the OX40 agonist ivuxolimab. The chain links TRBV5-4 to TRBJ2-1, with 14 nucleotides matching TRBD2. This receptor was taken from an adult with an advanced solid tumor such as melanoma, head and neck, liver or kidney cancer. CDR3 sequence (DNA): TGTGCCAGCAGCTACGGACTAGCGGGGGGAATCTCCTACAATGAGCAGTTCTTC. Protein sequence: CASSYGLAGGISYNEQFF.